Below, 32 T cell receptor beta chains from the same sample are listed, as sequenced in a study of control samples from healthy donors and cancer patients. Data came from immunoSEQ multiplex PCR; TCRdb stores just in-frame clones and leaves some out. The sample lists about 160,000 clones; approximately 94% were seen once. Sequenced material: blood. These receptors were obtained from a young man in good health.

The chain is built from TRBV19 and TRBJ2-1; the D call may be TRBD1 or TRBD2 (5 bases each). Trimming took 7 bases from V and 7 from J, leaving 17 bases between them. From germline, CDR1 is LNHDA and CDR2 SQIVND (reference sequence). The length of the CDR3 is 14 residues. The CDR3 sequence is CASIGAESVNEQFF. The CDR3 DNA reads as TGTGCCAGTATCGGGGCAGAATCCGTGAATGAGCAGTTCTTC.

The chain employs TRBV15 and TRBJ2-1; D is undetermined. V lost 0 bases and J 4 bases, leaving 4 bases between the germline ends. The CDR3 has 13 residues. Germline loops: CDR1 LNHNV, CDR2 YYDKDF (reference sequence). The CDR3 here is CATSRDMYNEQFF. The CDR3 nucleotides are TGTGCCACCAGCAGAGATATGTACAATGAGCAGTTCTTC.

The chain employs TRBV27 and TRBJ2-7, with D possibly being TRBD2 (7 bases). Per the germline V gene, CDR1 is MNHEY and CDR2 is SMNVEV (reference sequence). The V gene lost 4 bases and the J gene lost 0 bases, with 13 bases spanning the gap. The CDR3 is 15 residues long. This chain's CDR3 is CASSWGGTPSYEQYF. The CDR3 nucleotides are TGTGCCAGCAGTTGGGGAGGGACACCCTCCTACGAGCAGTACTTC.

The gene calls are TRBV5-5 and TRBJ2-1; D may be TRBD1 (6 bases). The CDR3 totals 16 residues. V was cut by 0 bases and J by 0 bases, with 10 bases left in between. CDR1 and CDR2 from the germline V gene are SGHKS and YYEKEE (reference sequence). The DNA of the CDR3 is TGTGCCAGCAGCTTGGGTAGGGGGAGCTCCTACAATGAGCAGTTCTTC. Amino acid sequence: CASSLGRGSSYNEQFF. The full variable domain, with the rest looked up from reference TRBV5-5 and TRBJ2-1, is DAGVTQSPTHLIKTRGQQVTLRCSPISGHKSVSWYQQVLGQGPQFIFQYYEKEERGRGNFPDRFSARQFPNYSSELNVNALLLGDSALYLCASSLGRGSSYNEQFFGPGTRLTVL.

V and J are TRBV18 and TRBJ1-1; 7 nucleotides align to TRBD1. From germline, CDR1 is KGHSH and CDR2 LQKENI. The CDR3 extends over 15 amino acids. The V gene end was trimmed by 3 bases and the J gene end by 3 bases; junction bases not matched to a gene: 7. The CDR3 is CASSPPGTAYTEAFF. The CDR3, as DNA: TGTGCCAGCTCACCCCCCGGGACAGCTTACACTGAAGCTTTCTTT.

This rearrangement joins TRBV28 to TRBJ2-1; 8 bases are shared with TRBD1. CDR1 is MDHEN and CDR2 is SYDVKM in the germline V gene. V shed 4 bases and J 4 bases; nucleotides not matched to a gene: 9. This CDR3 is 16 amino acids long. This CDR3 is CASSSLDREIYNEQFF. In DNA, the CDR3 is TGTGCCAGCAGTTCATTGGACAGGGAGATTTACAATGAGCAGTTCTTC.

This chain connects TRBV5-1 to TRBJ1-1; 10 bases are shared with TRBD1. Germline-derived CDR1 and CDR2 are SGHRS and YFSETQ. The CDR3 spans 17 residues. Trimming cost V 0 bases and J 0 bases; bases outside gene matches: 5. The chain's CDR3 is CASSLALGQGVNTEAFF. CDR3 bases: TGCGCCAGCAGCTTGGCCCTCGGACAGGGGGTGAACACTGAAGCTTTCTTT.

The chain couples TRBV6-1 to TRBJ1-1; D is uncertain. In germline, CDR1 is MNHNS, CDR2 SASEGT. V was clipped by 0 bases and J by 1 base, with 9 bases between them. This CDR3 spans 15 amino acids. Written as DNA, the CDR3 is TGTGCCAGCAGTGAAGCGAGAGGGTCGAACACTGAAGCTTTCTTT. It specifies CASSEARGSNTEAFF.

The gene calls are TRBV9 and TRBJ2-1; D unclear. Per germline, CDR1 SGDLS and CDR2 YYNGEE. The V end was cut by 4 bases, the J end by 1 base, with 18 bases between. The CDR3 has 17 amino acids. The CDR3 region is CASSSRLAASSYNEQFF. DNA of the CDR3: TGTGCCAGCAGCTCCCGACTTGCCGCAAGTTCCTACAATGAGCAGTTCTTC.

This chain links TRBV13 with TRBJ1-5; D is unclear. The CDR3 extends over 17 amino acids. Germline CDR1 is PRHDT and CDR2 is FYEKMQ (reference sequence). V lost 0 bases and J lost 2, with 14 bases in between. The CDR3: CASSLGRIGVGNQPQHF. Here the CDR3 DNA reads TGTGCCAGCAGCTTAGGACGGATCGGGGTTGGCAATCAGCCCCAGCATTTT.

The rearrangement joins TRBV5-1 to TRBJ1-1; the match to TRBD1 covers 8 bases. J gave up 6 bases and V 0 bases, and 4 bases lay outside the gene matches. The CDR3 loop spans 14 amino acids. Germline CDR1 and CDR2: SGHRS and YFSETQ. CDR3 in DNA: TGCGCCAGCAGCTTGGAGACAGGGGTTCCTGAAGCTTTCTTT. Its translation: CASSLETGVPEAFF.

V gene TRBV10-3 combines with J gene TRBJ1-2, with 7 bases aligning to TRBD1. CDR1 and CDR2 (germline): ENHRY, SYGVKD. This CDR3 has 13 amino acids. The trim removed 7 bases at V and 6 bases at J, leaving 8 bases unmatched. Here the CDR3 reads CAITGGDPHGYTF. The CDR3 nucleotides read TGTGCCATCACAGGGGGTGATCCCCATGGCTACACCTTC.

As DNA, the CDR3 is TGCGCCAGCAGCTTGGAGCGGGAGGGCCTAGGGGAGACCCAGTACTTC. Translated, it gives CASSLEREGLGETQYF. The chain combines TRBV5-1 with TRBJ2-5; 10 nucleotides agree with TRBD2. Germline V gives CDR1 SGHRS, CDR2 YFSETQ. Trimming at V came to 0 bases and at J to 5 bases, leaving 7 bases not matched to a gene. This CDR3 has 16 amino acids.

The chain recombines TRBV11-2 with TRBJ1-3; D is unclear. V dropped 5 bases and J dropped 4 bases, with 24 bases sitting between them. The CDR3 spans 18 residues. Per the germline V gene, CDR1 is SGHAT and CDR2 is FQNNGV. CDR3 residues: CASSRTPVMLWSGNTIYF. CDR3 coding DNA: TGTGCCAGCAGCCGCACCCCGGTAATGTTGTGGTCGGGAAACACCATATATTTT.

The table lists this clone with a count of one. This specimen includes other DNA sequences encoding the same CDR3. The rearrangement links TRBV9 to TRBJ2-1, with D possibly matching TRBD2 (6 bases). Trimming pared 0 bases from V and 1 base from J, leaving 11 bases between. This CDR3 is built from 16 residues. Germline values: CDR1 SGDLS, CDR2 YYNGEE. CDR3 region: CASSVGGSGSYNEQFF. CDR3 nucleotides: TGTGCCAGCAGCGTAGGAGGTAGCGGATCCTACAATGAGCAGTTCTTC.

The chain joins TRBV20-1 to TRBJ2-1; D unresolved. The ends were cut back, 0 bases at V and 5 bases at J, with 2 bases in the middle. The V gene's germline CDR1 is DFQATT and CDR2 SNEGSKA (reference sequence). There are 11 residues in the CDR3. CDR3 residues: CSAREDNEQFF. The CDR3 DNA reads TGCAGTGCTAGAGAGGACAATGAGCAGTTCTTC.

V gene TRBV18 combines with J gene TRBJ2-7, with 9 bases that match TRBD1. This CDR3 is built from 18 residues. The germline CDR1 and CDR2 sequences are KGHSH and LQKENI. V dropped 2 bases and J dropped 2; count of bases not matched to a gene: 13. In nucleotides, the CDR3 is TGTGCCAGCTCACCAGCCTCGACAGGGGGTATAGCGGCCTACGAGCAGTACTTC. Its translation: CASSPASTGGIAAYEQYF.

V and J are TRBV6-6 and TRBJ1-2; possible D gene TRBD1, 6 bases. Deletions cut 7 bases from V and 1 base from J, with 19 bases between. This CDR3 is built from 16 residues. CDR1 and CDR2 (germline): MNHNY, SVGAGI (reference sequence). In nucleotides, the CDR3 is TGTGCCAGCACAAGGGAGACAGGCCCTTTTAACTATGGCTACACCTTC. Translated, it gives CASTRETGPFNYGYTF.

The chain links TRBV6-5 to TRBJ1-4, with 7 bases fitting TRBD1. Germline assignment: CDR1 MNHEY and CDR2 SVGAGI. Trimming at V came to 8 bases and at J to 8 bases, leaving 8 bases not matched to a gene. CDR3 length equals 13 residues. The CDR3 DNA is TGTGCCAGCGGACCAAGACAGGGAGAAAAACTGTTTTTT. This codes for CASGPRQGEKLFF.

V and J are TRBV7-3 and TRBJ2-7; TRBD2 agrees at 10 bases. The J segment lost 2 bases and the V segment lost 6 bases, leaving 4 bases of the junction unmatched. CDR3 length: 14 residues. Germline CDR1 SGHTA, CDR2 FQGTGA. CDR3 region: CASSRAGGTYEQYF. In DNA form, the CDR3 reads TGTGCCAGCAGTAGAGCGGGAGGGACCTACGAGCAGTACTTC.

V is TRBV28 and J is TRBJ2-3, with D possibly matching TRBD2 (6 bases). Trimming pared 8 bases from V and 0 bases from J, leaving 9 bases between. Germline CDR1 reads MDHEN; CDR2 reads SYDVKM. The CDR3 has 13 amino acids. The CDR3 bases are TGTGCCAGCGGGAGGAGGAGCACAGATACGCAGTATTTT. This encodes CASGRRSTDTQYF.

The CDR3 DNA is TGCGCCAGCAGCCAACCCGAAGGGGTCGGGAACACTGAAGCTTTCTTT. It translates to CASSQPEGVGNTEAFF. This rearrangement joins TRBV4-3 to TRBJ1-1, with D possibly being TRBD1 (5 bases). The V end lost 2 bases, the J end lost 1 base, and 14 bases lay between the germline ends. This CDR3 region has 16 residues. Germline V gene data show CDR1 as LGHNA and CDR2 as YSLEER.

The J gene is TRBJ2-7, the V gene TRBV9; TRBD1 matches 7 bases. J was trimmed by 4 bases and V by 4 bases; bases with no gene match: 5. Germline CDR1 is SGDLS and CDR2 is YYNGEE. This CDR3 contains 13 residues. Here the CDR3 DNA reads TGTGCCAGCAGCCCCGGGACAGAATACGAGCAGTACTTC. Its translation is CASSPGTEYEQYF.

The rearrangement links TRBV19 to TRBJ2-7; 9 nucleotides align to TRBD1. CDR1 LNHDA and CDR2 SQIVND come from the germline V gene (reference sequence). V was pared by 5 bases and J by 5 bases, with 16 bases of the junction left unmatched. The CDR3 length is 17 residues. The CDR3 protein is CASSRTTSGTGIDEQYF. The CDR3 DNA reads as TGTGCCAGTAGTCGTACCACGTCCGGGACAGGGATCGACGAGCAGTACTTC.

The chain carries TRBV5-4 and TRBJ2-2, with D maybe TRBD1 (6 bases). The CDR3 sequence is 15 residues long. The ends were cut back, 0 bases at V and 5 bases at J, with 11 bases in the middle. Germline loops: CDR1 SGHNT, CDR2 YYREEE (reference sequence). CDR3 region: CASSLGRGWTGELFF. In DNA form, the CDR3 reads TGTGCCAGCAGCTTGGGCAGGGGATGGACCGGGGAGCTGTTTTTT. The full variable domain, with the rest looked up from reference TRBV5-4 and TRBJ2-2, is ETGVTQSPTHLIKTRGQQVTLRCSSQSGHNTVSWYQQALGQGPQFIFQYYREEENGRGNFPPRFSGLQFPNYSSELNVNALELDDSALYLCASSLGRGWTGELFFGEGSRLTVL.

The chain is built from TRBV7-2 and TRBJ2-2, with D unclear. The germline gives CDR1 SGHTA, CDR2 FQGNSA. This CDR3 is 15 amino acids long. Trimming stripped 5 bases from V and 0 bases from J, with 10 bases between. This CDR3 reads CASSRTDSNTGELFF. The CDR3 DNA is TGTGCCAGCAGCCGGACGGATTCGAACACCGGGGAGCTGTTTTTT.

This clone was recorded only once. The rearrangement joins TRBV30 to TRBJ1-4; D is undetermined. Germline assignment: CDR1 GTSNPN and CDR2 SVGIG (reference sequence). V was shortened by 2 bases and J by 3 bases, with 10 bases between the two germline ends. The CDR3 totals 14 residues. CDR3 sequence: CAWSNTVPNEKLFF. The CDR3 DNA reads TGTGCCTGGAGTAATACGGTCCCTAATGAAAAACTGTTTTTT.

The V call is TRBV5-1, the J call TRBJ1-3; 10 bases map to TRBD1. V gave up 0 bases and J gave up 0 bases; unmatched junction bases: 6. The CDR3 spans 18 residues. Germline V gives CDR1 SGHRS, CDR2 YFSETQ. CDR3: CASSLGPTGGDSGNTIYF. CDR3 bases: TGCGCCAGCAGCTTGGGACCGACAGGGGGCGACTCTGGAAACACCATATATTTT.

The V and J genes are TRBV30 and TRBJ1-2; maybe TRBD1 (5 bases). The CDR3 runs to 13 residues. V dropped 8 bases and J dropped 0 bases, with 13 bases sitting between them. CDR1 and CDR2 from the germline V gene are GTSNPN and SVGIG (reference sequence). CDR3: CAGVRQSNYGYTF. The CDR3 nucleotides read TGTGCCGGCGTAAGACAGTCTAACTATGGCTACACCTTC.

Notes on this clone: Other DNA sequences within the sample encode an identical CDR3. The V gene is TRBV19, the J gene TRBJ2-7; 8 nucleotides match TRBD1. The junction had 2 bases not matched to a gene; V was cut back by 3 bases and J by 1 base. This CDR3 contains 14 residues. Germline V gives CDR1 LNHDA, CDR2 SQIVND (reference sequence). Here the CDR3 DNA reads TGTGCCAGTAGTATCGGACAGGGTTCCTACGAGCAGTACTTC. This sequence encodes CASSIGQGSYEQYF.

This chain connects TRBV7-2 to TRBJ2-1; 9 bases agree with TRBD2. Per the germline V gene, CDR1 is SGHTA and CDR2 is FQGNSA. J lost 3 bases, V lost 5 bases, and 11 bases had no gene match. The CDR3 extends over 17 amino acids. The CDR3 sequence: CASSPVPGLAVYNEQFF. DNA of the CDR3: TGTGCCAGCAGCCCAGTTCCGGGACTAGCAGTCTACAATGAGCAGTTCTTC. Complete variable domain (other parts from reference TRBV7-2 and TRBJ2-1): GAGVSQSPSNKVTEKGKDVELRCDPISGHTALYWYRQSLGQGLEFLIYFQGNSAPDKSGLPSDRFSAERTGGSVSTLTIQRTQQEDSAVYLCASSPVPGLAVYNEQFFGPGTRLTVL.

J is TRBJ1-1 and V is TRBV4-2, with D unclear. The germline V gene encodes CDR1 LGHNA and CDR2 YNFKEQ. V lost 4 bases and J 1 base, leaving 7 bases between the germline ends. The length of the CDR3 is 13 residues. The CDR3 nucleotides read TGTGCCAGCAGCCCGTCGCCGAACACTGAAGCTTTCTTT. The encoded protein is CASSPSPNTEAFF.